This entry lists 5 T cell receptor beta chains sequenced from one sample in a study of long-term antiretroviral therapy in people with HIV. Sequencing relied on immunoSEQ assay v3.0, run at survey level. The repertoire was sequenced with immunoSEQ multiplex PCR; TCRdb's copy has only in-frame clones and lacks some. The repertoire consists of 18,000 or so clones, with over 75% occurring once and the leading ten covering under 9.5%. This sample comprised unsorted PBMCs, obtained 4.2 years after starting antiretroviral therapy. These receptors were taken from a man in his forties or fifties with HIV.

The V gene is TRBV6-7, the J gene TRBJ1-2; D is ambiguous. TRBV6-7 falls under the ORF class, with uncertain function. Trimming removed 6 bases from V and 7 bases from J, with 24 bases in between. The CDR3 has 16 amino acids. CDR3 sequence (DNA): TGTGCCAGCAGCAATCTGGGGAGGAAGGGAGCCGCTGGCTACACCTTC. This translates into CASSNLGRKGAAGYTF.

V usage is TRBV6-5 and J usage is TRBJ1-2; unclear D gene. CDR1 MNHEY and CDR2 SVGAGI come from the germline V gene. The CDR3 runs 14 residues. Between the trimmed V and J ends, which lost 0 bases and 7 bases, there was a span of 12 bases. The CDR3 loop reads CASSYSTTGAGYTF. The DNA for the CDR3 is TGTGCCAGCAGTTACTCGACCACGGGTGCTGGCTACACCTTC.

The rearrangement links TRBV18 to TRBJ2-7; TRBD2 aligns across 7 bases. The length of the CDR3 is 14 residues. From germline, CDR1 is KGHSH and CDR2 LQKENI. The V and J ends lost 1 base and 5 bases, in that order; junction bases with no gene match: 5. CDR3 amino acids: CASSPLAGVHEQYF. CDR3 coding DNA: TGTGCCAGCTCACCACTTGCGGGGGTCCACGAGCAGTACTTC.

V usage is TRBV7-6 and J usage is TRBJ2-3, with TRBD2 matching 10 bases. The CDR3 covers 14 residues. After removal of 7 bases from V and 2 bases from J, the junction contained 3 bases not matched to a gene. The germline gives CDR1 SGHVS, CDR2 FNYEAQ. The DNA of the CDR3 is TGTGCCAGCAAAACTAGCGGGGCCACAGATACGCAGTATTTT. It encodes CASKTSGATDTQYF.

The chain combines TRBV4-1 with TRBJ2-3; possibly TRBD1 for D (7 bases). The CDR3 contains 16 residues. V lost 5 bases to trimming and J lost 1 base, with 16 bases between them. Germline V gene lookup returns CDR1 MGHRA and CDR2 YSYEKL. This CDR3 reads CASSFRGTGGTDTQYF. CDR3 coding DNA: TGCGCCAGCAGCTTCAGGGGGACTGGGGGCACAGATACGCAGTATTTT.